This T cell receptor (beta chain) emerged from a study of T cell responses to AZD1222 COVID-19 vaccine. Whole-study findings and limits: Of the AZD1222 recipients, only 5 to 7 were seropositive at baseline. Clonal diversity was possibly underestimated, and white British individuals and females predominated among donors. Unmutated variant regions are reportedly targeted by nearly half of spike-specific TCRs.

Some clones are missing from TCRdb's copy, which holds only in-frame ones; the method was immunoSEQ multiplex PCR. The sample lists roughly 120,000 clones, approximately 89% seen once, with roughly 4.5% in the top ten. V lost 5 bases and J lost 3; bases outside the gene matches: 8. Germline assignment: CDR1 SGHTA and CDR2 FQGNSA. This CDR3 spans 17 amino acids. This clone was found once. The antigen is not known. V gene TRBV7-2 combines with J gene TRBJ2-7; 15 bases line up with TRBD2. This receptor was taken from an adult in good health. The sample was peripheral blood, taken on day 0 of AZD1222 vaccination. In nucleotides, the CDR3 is TGTGCCAGCAGCCCCGGACTAGCGGGAGGGGATAGCTACGAGCAGTACTTC. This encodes CASSPGLAGGDSYEQYF.